The clone carrying this T cell receptor beta chain showed up just a few times. Its antigen is not identified. Generated by immunoSEQ multiplex PCR, the TCRdb table keeps only in-frame clones and is missing some. The sample includes 20,000 to 25,000 clones, 88% of them seen just once. Germline loops: CDR1 SGHRS, CDR2 YFSETQ. V was trimmed by 0 bases and J by 4 bases, leaving 9 bases between them. The CDR3 has 14 residues. This specimen belongs to a study of OX40 agonist ivuxolimab in advanced cancers. General study points: In the expanded peripheral T cells, antigen specificity was never determined.

The TCR comes from an adult with an advanced solid tumor such as melanoma, head and neck, liver or kidney cancer. This chain connects TRBV5-1 to TRBJ2-3; no firm D call. The sequenced sample was CD4+ or CD8+ T cells sorted from blood, obtained in a trial of the OX40 agonist ivuxolimab. The CDR3 DNA is TGCGCCAGCAGCTTGGAGACTGACTCAGATACGCAGTATTTT. Protein product: CASSLETDSDTQYF.